The next 8 T cell receptor beta chains were all read from a single sample in a study of neurological immune-mediated disorders. TCRdb redid the calling of the 5' RACE reads with MiXCR, one entry per CDR3 protein. This sample yields 55,000 to 60,000 distinct CDR3 sequences, of which around 3.6% are seen a single time; under 4% belongs to the top ten. Sequencing was carried out using PBMCs. The receptor source for this set is a woman in her thirties with multiple sclerosis.

This clonotype was detected many times. The genes are TRBV7-2 and TRBJ2-7; weak D call: TRBD1 (6 bases). The germline gives CDR1 SGHTA, CDR2 FQGNSA. The V gene lost 5 bases and the J gene lost 4 bases, with 15 bases spanning the gap. This CDR3 has 14 amino acids. In nucleotides, the CDR3 is TGTGCCAGCAGCCTTAACGGGGACATTTACGAGCAGTACTTC. Its protein product is CASSLNGDIYEQYF.

This clonotype was seen ten or more times. This chain links TRBV10-3 with TRBJ2-3; D not certain. The germline V gene encodes CDR1 ENHRY and CDR2 SYGVKD. Trimming left V 4 bases short and J 7 bases short, with 9 bases between. The CDR3 loop spans 12 amino acids. The CDR3: CAISGTANTQYF. Here the CDR3 DNA reads TGTGCCATCAGTGGGACGGCGAATACGCAGTATTTT.

The chain couples TRBV7-9 to TRBJ1-2; 7 bases match TRBD1. V was clipped by 5 bases and J by 5 bases; unmatched bases: 5. The CDR3 is 13 residues long. Germline assignment: CDR1 SEHNR and CDR2 FQNEAQ (reference sequence). CDR3 sequence (DNA): TGTGCCAGCAGCACGACAGGGACTTATGGCTACACCTTC. Amino acids: CASSTTGTYGYTF.

This clonotype was observed a few times. One end of the junction varies from germline; a read error may be responsible. V usage is TRBV5-1 and J usage is TRBJ2-6; possible D gene TRBD1, 5 bases. The CDR3 contains 12 residues. From germline, CDR1 is SGHRS and CDR2 YFSETQ. The CDR3 region is CASTSGAKVLTF. CDR3 DNA: TGCGCCAGCACATCTGGGGCCAAAGTCCTGACTTTC.

In its sample, this clonotype was seen many times. The CDR3 protein is CAIKSTGELYGQFF. For the CDR3, the DNA is TGTGCCATAAAGTCGACAGGTGAATTGTACGGGCAGTTCTTC. The chain carries TRBV28 and TRBJ2-1; tentatively, D is TRBD1 (6 bases). There are 14 residues in the CDR3. In germline, CDR1 is MDHEN, CDR2 SYDVKM. Trimming left V 10 bases short and J 12 bases short, with 25 bases between.

This clonotype was recorded at least ten times. The chain joins TRBV9 to TRBJ2-7, with D uncertain. The V gene's germline CDR1 is SGDLS and CDR2 YYNGEE. Trimming took off 4 bases at V and 6 bases at J, with 11 bases between the two ends. The CDR3 runs to 12 residues. This chain's CDR3 is CASSQLGFEQYF. The CDR3 bases are TGTGCCAGCAGCCAACTGGGTTTCGAGCAGTACTTC.

There are many counts of this clonotype. Its ends do not fully match the called genes, so a read error is possible. The chain recombines TRBV11-2 with TRBJ1-6; D possibly corresponds to TRBD1 (5 bases). The CDR3 consists of 12 residues. The germline gives CDR1 SGHAT, CDR2 FQNNGV. The CDR3 DNA reads as TGTGCCAGCAGCTCGGGACCCATCGCCCTCAACTTT. Its translation is CASSSGPIALNF.

In its sample, this clonotype was seen many times. V usage is TRBV4-2 and J usage is TRBJ2-1, with TRBD2 identical over 15 bases. The V gene's germline CDR1 is LGHNA and CDR2 YNFKEQ. This CDR3 has 17 amino acids. The J segment lost 7 bases and the V segment lost 5 bases, leaving 9 bases of the junction unmatched. The CDR3 DNA follows: TGTGCCAGCAGCTACTCTGGACTAGCGGGAGGGCCGAATGAGCAGTTCTTC. Its translation: CASSYSGLAGGPNEQFF.